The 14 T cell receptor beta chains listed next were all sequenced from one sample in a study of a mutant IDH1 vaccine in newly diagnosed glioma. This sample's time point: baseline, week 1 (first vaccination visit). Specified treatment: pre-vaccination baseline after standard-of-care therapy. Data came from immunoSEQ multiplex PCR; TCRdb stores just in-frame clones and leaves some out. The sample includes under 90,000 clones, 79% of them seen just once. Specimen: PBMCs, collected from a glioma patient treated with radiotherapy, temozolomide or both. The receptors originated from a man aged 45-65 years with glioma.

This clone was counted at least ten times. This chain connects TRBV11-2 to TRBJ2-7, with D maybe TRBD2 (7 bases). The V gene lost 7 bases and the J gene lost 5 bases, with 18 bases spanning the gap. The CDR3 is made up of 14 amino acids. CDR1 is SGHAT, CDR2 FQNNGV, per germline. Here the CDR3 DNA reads TGTGCCAGCAACCTTAGGGGGGGTCTGGACGAGCAGTACTTC. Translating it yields CASNLRGGLDEQYF.

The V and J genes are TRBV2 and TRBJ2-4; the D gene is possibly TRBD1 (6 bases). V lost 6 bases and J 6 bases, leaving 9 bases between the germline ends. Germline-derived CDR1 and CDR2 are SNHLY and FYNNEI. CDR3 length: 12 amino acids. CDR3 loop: CASRTGSNIQYF. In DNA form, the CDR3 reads TGTGCCAGCAGGACAGGTTCAAACATTCAGTACTTC.

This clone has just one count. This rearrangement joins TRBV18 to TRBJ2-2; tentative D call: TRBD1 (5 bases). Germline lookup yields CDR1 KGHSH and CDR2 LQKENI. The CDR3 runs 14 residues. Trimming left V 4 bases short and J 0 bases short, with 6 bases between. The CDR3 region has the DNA TGTGCCAGCTCACGACAGACGAACACCGGGGAGCTGTTTTTT. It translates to CASSRQTNTGELFF.

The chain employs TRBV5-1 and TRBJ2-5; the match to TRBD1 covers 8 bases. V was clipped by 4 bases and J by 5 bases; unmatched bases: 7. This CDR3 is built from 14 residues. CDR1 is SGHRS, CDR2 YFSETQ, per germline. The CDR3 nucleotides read TGCGCCAGCAGCCAAAATGACAGGGGTGAGACCCAGTACTTC. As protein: CASSQNDRGETQYF. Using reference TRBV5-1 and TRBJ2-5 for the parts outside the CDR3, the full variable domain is KAGVTQTPRYLIKTRGQQVTLSCSPISGHRSVSWYQQTPGQGLQFLFEYFSETQRNKGNFPGRFSGRQFSNSRSEMNVSTLELGDSALYLCASSQNDRGETQYFGPGTRLLVL.

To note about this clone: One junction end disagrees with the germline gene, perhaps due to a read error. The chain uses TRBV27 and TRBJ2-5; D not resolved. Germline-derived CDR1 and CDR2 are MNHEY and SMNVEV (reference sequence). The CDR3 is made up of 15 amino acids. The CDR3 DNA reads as TGTGCCAGCAGTCTATCGGGCGGCCCTCAAGAGACCCAGTACTTC. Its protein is CASSLSGGPQETQYF.

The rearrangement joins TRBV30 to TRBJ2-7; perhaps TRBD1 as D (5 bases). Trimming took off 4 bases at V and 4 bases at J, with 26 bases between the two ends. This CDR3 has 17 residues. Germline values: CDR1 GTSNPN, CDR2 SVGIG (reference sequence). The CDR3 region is CAWTDKGAAKGIYEQYF. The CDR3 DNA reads TGTGCCTGGACTGACAAAGGGGCAGCAAAGGGGATATACGAGCAGTACTTC.

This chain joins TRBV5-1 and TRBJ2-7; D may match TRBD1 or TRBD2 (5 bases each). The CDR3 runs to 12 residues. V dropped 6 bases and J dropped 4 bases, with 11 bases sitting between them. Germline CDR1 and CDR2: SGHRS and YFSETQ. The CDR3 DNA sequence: TGCGCCAGCAACACCGAGGGGTACGAGCAGTACTTC. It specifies CASNTEGYEQYF. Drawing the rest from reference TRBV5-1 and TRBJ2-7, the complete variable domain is KAGVTQTPRYLIKTRGQQVTLSCSPISGHRSVSWYQQTPGQGLQFLFEYFSETQRNKGNFPGRFSGRQFSNSRSEMNVSTLELGDSALYLCASNTEGYEQYFGPGTRLTVT.

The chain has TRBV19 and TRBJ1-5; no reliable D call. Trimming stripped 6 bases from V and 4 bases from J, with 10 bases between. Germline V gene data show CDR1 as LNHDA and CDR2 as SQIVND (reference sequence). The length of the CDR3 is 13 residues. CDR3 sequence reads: CASRLRGNQPQHF. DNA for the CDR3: TGTGCCAGTAGACTCCGGGGTAATCAGCCCCAGCATTTT. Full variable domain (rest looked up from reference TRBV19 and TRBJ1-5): DGGITQSPKYLFRKEGQNVTLSCEQNLNHDAMYWYRQDPGQGLRLIYYSQIVNDFQKGDIAEGYSVSREKKESFPLTVTSAQKNPTAFYLCASRLRGNQPQHFGDGTRLSIL.

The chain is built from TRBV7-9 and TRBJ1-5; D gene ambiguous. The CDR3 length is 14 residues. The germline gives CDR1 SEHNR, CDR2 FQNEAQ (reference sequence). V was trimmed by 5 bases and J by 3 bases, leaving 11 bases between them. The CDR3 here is CASSQAESNQPQHF. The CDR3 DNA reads TGTGCCAGCAGCCAAGCGGAATCCAATCAGCCCCAGCATTTT.

CDR3 nucleotides: TGTGGATCAGCGGGGGTGAACACCGGGGAGCTGTTTTTT. It codes for CGSAGVNTGELFF. V and J are TRBV19 and TRBJ2-2; 8 positions match TRBD2. CDR1 is LNHDA and CDR2 is SQIVND in the germline V gene (reference sequence). The CDR3 runs to 13 residues.

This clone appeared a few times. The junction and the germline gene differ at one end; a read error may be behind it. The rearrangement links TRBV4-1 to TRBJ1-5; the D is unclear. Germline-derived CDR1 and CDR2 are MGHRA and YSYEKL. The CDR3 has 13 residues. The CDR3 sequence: CASSPPGVQAQHF. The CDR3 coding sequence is TGCGCCAGCAGCCCTCCCGGGGTTCAGGCCCAGCATTTT.

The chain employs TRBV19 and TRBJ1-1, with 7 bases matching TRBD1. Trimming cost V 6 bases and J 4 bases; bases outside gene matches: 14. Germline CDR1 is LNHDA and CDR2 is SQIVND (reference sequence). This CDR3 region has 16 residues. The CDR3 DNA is TGTGCCAGTAGACGGGGGTCAGGGGGACGTGGCACTGAAGCTTTCTTT. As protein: CASRRGSGGRGTEAFF.

In nucleotides, the CDR3 is TGTGCCAGTACAAAGGGGGTCGACACTGAAGCTTTCTTT. Translating it yields CASTKGVDTEAFF. The V call is TRBV19, the J call TRBJ1-1; weak D call: TRBD1 (6 bases). The CDR3 length is 13 residues. V shed 7 bases and J shed 3 bases, with 12 bases lying between them. Germline V gene lookup returns CDR1 LNHDA and CDR2 SQIVND (reference sequence).

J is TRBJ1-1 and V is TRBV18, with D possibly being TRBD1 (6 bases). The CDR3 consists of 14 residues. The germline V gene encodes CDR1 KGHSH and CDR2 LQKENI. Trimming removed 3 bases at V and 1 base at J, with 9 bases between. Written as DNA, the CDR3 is TGTGCCAGCTCACCTCAACAGGGGAACACTGAAGCTTTCTTT. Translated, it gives CASSPQQGNTEAFF.